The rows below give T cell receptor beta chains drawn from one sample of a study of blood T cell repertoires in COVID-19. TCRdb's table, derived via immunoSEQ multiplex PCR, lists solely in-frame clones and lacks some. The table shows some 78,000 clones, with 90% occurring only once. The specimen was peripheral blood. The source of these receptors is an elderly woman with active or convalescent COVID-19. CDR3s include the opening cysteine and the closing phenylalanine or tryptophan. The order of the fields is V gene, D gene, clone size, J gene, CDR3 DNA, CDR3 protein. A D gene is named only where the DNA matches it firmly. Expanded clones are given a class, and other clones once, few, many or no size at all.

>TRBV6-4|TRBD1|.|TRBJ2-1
TGTGCCAGCAGCCGGGACAGGGGTGTTGGTGAGCAGTTCTTC
CASSRDRGVGEQFF
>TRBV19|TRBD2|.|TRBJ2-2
TGTGCCAGTAGTATGGGTAGCGGGAGTAACACCGGGGAGCTGTTTTTT
CASSMGSGSNTGELFF
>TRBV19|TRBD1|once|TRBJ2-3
TGTGCCAGTAGTTTTTCGTGGCAGGGGGCATATACGCAGTATTTT
CASSFSWQGAYTQYF
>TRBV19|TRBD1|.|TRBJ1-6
TGTGCCAGTAGTATAACCGGGACAGAAGATTCACCCCTCCACTTT
CASSITGTEDSPLHF
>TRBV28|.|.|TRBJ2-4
TGTGCCAGCCTAGGTGCAGGGTTTGGCAAAAACATTCAGTACTTC
CASLGAGFGKNIQYF
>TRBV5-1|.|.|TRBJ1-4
TGCGCCAGCAGCCTGGGGGACACTACCGAAGGGGAAAAACTGTTTTTT
CASSLGDTTEGEKLFF
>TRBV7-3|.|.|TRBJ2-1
TGTGCCAGCAGCCCTACGGGGAACAATGAGCAGTTCTTC
CASSPTGNNEQFF
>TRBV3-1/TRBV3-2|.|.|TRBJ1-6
TGTGCCAGCAGCCAAGGAGCAAGCCATAATTCACCCCTCCACTTT
CASSQGASHNSPLHF
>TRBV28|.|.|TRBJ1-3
TGTGCCAGCAGTCCTCAGGGCCGGCCTGGAAACACCATATATTTT
CASSPQGRPGNTIYF
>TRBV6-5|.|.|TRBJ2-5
TGTGCCAGCAGTTTGCTTCCGGGGGAGACCCAGTACTTC
CASSLLPGETQYF
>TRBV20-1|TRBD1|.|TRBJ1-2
TGCAGTGCTAGTGAGGGGGCGGACTATGGCTACACCTTC
CSASEGADYGYTF
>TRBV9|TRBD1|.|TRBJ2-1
TGTGCCAGCAGCGTAGATGTGAGGGGGCGATGGAATGAGCAGTTCTTC
CASSVDVRGRWNEQFF
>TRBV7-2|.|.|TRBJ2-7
TGTGCCAGCAGCGCCTCCCTAGGTTCTGTGGTCGAGCAGTACTTC
CASSASLGSVVEQYF
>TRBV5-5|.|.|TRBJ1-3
TGTGCCAGCAGCTTGGATCTCTCTGGAAACACCATATATTTT
CASSLDLSGNTIYF
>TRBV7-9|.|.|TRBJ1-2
TGTGCCAGCAGCTTCGGTAGGGAGGATGGCTACACCTTC
CASSFGREDGYTF
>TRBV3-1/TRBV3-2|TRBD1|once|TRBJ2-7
TGTGCCAGCAGCCAAGCGGGACAGAACTACGAGCAGTACTTC
CASSQAGQNYEQYF
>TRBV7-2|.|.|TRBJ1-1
TGTGCCAGCAGCTTAGCGTCGGGGAGAGAAGCTTTCTTT
CASSLASGREAFF
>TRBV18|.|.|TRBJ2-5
TGTGCCAGCTCACCAGGAGGGGTAATGGAGACCCAGTACTTC
CASSPGGVMETQYF
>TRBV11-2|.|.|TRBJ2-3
TGTGCCAGCAGCAGAGACTTAAGCACAGATACGCAGTATTTT
CASSRDLSTDTQYF
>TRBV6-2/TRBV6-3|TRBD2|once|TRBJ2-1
TGTGCCAGCAGTGCCTTTAGCGGGAGGATCTATGAGCAGTTCTTC
CASSAFSGRIYEQFF
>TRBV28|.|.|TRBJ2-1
TGTGCCAGCAGTTCATATGACAGTAGCTCCTACAATGAGCAGTTCTTC
CASSSYDSSSYNEQFF
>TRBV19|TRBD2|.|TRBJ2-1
TGTGCCAGTAGTCCTTGGACTAGCGGGAGGGTATACAATGAGCAGTTCTTC
CASSPWTSGRVYNEQFF
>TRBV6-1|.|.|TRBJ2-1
TGTGCCAGCAGTGAGCCTCTCCGCAGATTGGCGCAGTTCTTC
CASSEPLRRLAQFF
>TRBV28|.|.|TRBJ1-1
TGTGCCAGCAGTTTTCCTCTTTCGAACACTGAAGCTTTCTTT
CASSFPLSNTEAFF
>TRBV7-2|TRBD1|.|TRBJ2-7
TGTGCCAGCAGCTTTGGACAGGGAGGCGGAGAGCAGTACTTC
CASSFGQGGGEQYF
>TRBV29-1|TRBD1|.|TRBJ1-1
TGCAGCGTTGCGCTTTGGCAGGGGGCCGACACTGAAGCTTTCTTT
CSVALWQGADTEAFF
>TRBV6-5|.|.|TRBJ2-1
TGTGCCAGCAGCACGGGGGGCCTTATCAATGAGCAGTTCTTC
CASSTGGLINEQFF
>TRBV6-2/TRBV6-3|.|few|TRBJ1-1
TGTGCCAGCAGTTATTGGCGGCCGAACACTGAAGCTTTCTTT
CASSYWRPNTEAFF
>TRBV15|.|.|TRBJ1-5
TGTGCCACCAGCACAAGCCCCAGGGGTCAGCCCCAGCATTTT
CATSTSPRGQPQHF
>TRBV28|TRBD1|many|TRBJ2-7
TGTGCCAGCAGTATCGACAGGGCACGCTCCTACGAGCAGTACTTC
CASSIDRARSYEQYF
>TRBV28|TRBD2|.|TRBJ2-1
TGTGCCAGCACCACCGGACTAGCGGGCCTAAGGGGCTACAATGAGCAGTTCTTC
CASTTGLAGLRGYNEQFF
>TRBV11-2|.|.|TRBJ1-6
TGTGCCAGCAGCTTAGTGGCAGGGAGGAATTCACCCCTCCACTTT
CASSLVAGRNSPLHF
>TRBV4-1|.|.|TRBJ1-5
TGCGCCAGCAGCCAAGACAGGGCACTCTTGCCCCAGCATTTT
CASSQDRALLPQHF
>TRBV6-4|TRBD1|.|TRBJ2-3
TGTGCCAGCAGTTCGACAGGGGGCTACACAGATACGCAGTATTTT
CASSSTGGYTDTQYF
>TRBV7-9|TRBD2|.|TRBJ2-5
TGTGCCAGCAGCCCGATCGGGTTAGCGGGAGTGGAGACCCAGTACTTC
CASSPIGLAGVETQYF
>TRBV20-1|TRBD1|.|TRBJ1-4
TGCAGTGCTAGTCTGGGGGGACAGGATTTCCCCGCTAATGAAAAACTGTTTTTT
CSASLGGQDFPANEKLFF
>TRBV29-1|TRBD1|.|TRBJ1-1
TGCAGCGCGACGACAGGGATGAACACTGAAGCTTTCTTT
CSATTGMNTEAFF
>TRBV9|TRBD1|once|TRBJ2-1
TGTGCCAGCAGCCTTACAGGGGAGACCTCCTACAATGAGCAGTTCTTC
CASSLTGETSYNEQFF
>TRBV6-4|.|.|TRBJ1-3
TGTGCCCGACCCACTTTGGGAGGGGCCTCTGGAAACACCATATATTTT
CARPTLGGASGNTIYF
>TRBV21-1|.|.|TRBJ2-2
TGTGCCAGCAGCAGCGCCATCGGGACTAGCGGGAGCCTTTACACCGGGGAGCTGTTTTTT
CASSSAIGTSGSLYTGELFF
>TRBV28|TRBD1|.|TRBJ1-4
TGTGCCAGCAGTTTCTCCAGGGGGATAGGGACTAATGAAAAACTGTTTTTT
CASSFSRGIGTNEKLFF
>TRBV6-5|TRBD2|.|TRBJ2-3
TGTGCCAGCGTAGCGGGAGTTAGAGATACGCAGTATTTT
CASVAGVRDTQYF
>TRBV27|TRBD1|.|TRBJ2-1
TGTGCCAGCAGTTACGGACAGGGGTTCAATGAGCAGTTCTTC
CASSYGQGFNEQFF
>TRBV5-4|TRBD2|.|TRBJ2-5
TGTGCCAGCAGCCCCGGGGGGGTGGAGACCCAGTACTTC
CASSPGGVETQYF
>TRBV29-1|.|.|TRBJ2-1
TGCAGCGTTGGAGGCCTGACCTACAATGAGCAGTTCTTC
CSVGGLTYNEQFF
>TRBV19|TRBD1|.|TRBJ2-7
TGTGCCAGTAGCCGACAGGGCTCGCAGTACTTC
CASSRQGSQYF
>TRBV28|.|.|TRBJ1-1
TGTGCCAGCAGTCCGGGACAGAACACTGAAGCTTTCTTT
CASSPGQNTEAFF
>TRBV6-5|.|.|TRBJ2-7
TGTGCCAGCAGTTACTCGACAGAATGGGAGCAGTACTTC
CASSYSTEWEQYF
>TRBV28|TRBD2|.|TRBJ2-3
TGTGCCAGCAGTACTAGCGGTTTACCAGATACGCAGTATTTT
CASSTSGLPDTQYF
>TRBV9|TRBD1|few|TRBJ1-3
TGTGCCAGCAGCGCGGGACAGGCGTTTTCTGGAAACACCATATATTTT
CASSAGQAFSGNTIYF
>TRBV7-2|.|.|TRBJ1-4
TGTGCCAGCAGCTTAGATCCTAGGGGAGGTGAAAAACTGTTTTTT
CASSLDPRGGEKLFF
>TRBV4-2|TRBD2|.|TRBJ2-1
TGTGCCAGCAGCCACGGGGGACTAGCGGCCTACAATGAGCAGTTCTTC
CASSHGGLAAYNEQFF
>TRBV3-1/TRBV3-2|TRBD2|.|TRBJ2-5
TGTGCCAGCAGCCATGGGACTAGCGGGAGTACCCAGTACTTC
CASSHGTSGSTQYF
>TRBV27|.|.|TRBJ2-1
TGTGCCAGCAGTTTCGGGGGTCGGGATGAGCAGTTCTTC
CASSFGGRDEQFF
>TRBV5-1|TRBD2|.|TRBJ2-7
TGCGCCAGCAGCTATAGCGGGAGTGGGGGCTCCTACGAGCAGTACTTC
CASSYSGSGGSYEQYF
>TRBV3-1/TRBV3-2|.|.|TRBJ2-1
TGTGCCAGCAGCCAAGACGGGGGAGCCTACAATGAGCAGTTCTTC
CASSQDGGAYNEQFF